This T cell receptor beta chain was sequenced for a study of blood T cell repertoires in COVID-19. In the study overall: The samples span acute and convalescent COVID-19 from the United States, Italy and Spain. Sample material is recorded as cDNA or gDNA derived from T cells, B-cell-depleted T cells, or PBMCs.

For this clone: At one boundary the junction diverges from the germline segment, which might be a read error.

CDR3 length: 11 amino acids. CDR1 is SGHNT, CDR2 YENEEA, per germline. Per the original methods: Reference gene primers were amplified, and this amplification served to estimate nucleated cell counts. Generated by immunoSEQ multiplex PCR, the TCRdb table keeps only in-frame clones and is missing some. V and J calls plus clone size are reproduced from that table; the DNA served to infer D and trimming. Among fewer than 90,000 clones listed, approximately 73% were seen once. Material for sequencing was peripheral blood. This clonotype was sampled from a man aged 60 to 69 with COVID-19, enrolled during active disease. The chain combines TRBV11-3 with TRBJ2-5, with 8 nucleotides matching TRBD1. CDR3 residues: CASSGWDRPDF. CDR3 coding DNA: TGTGCCAGCAGTGGATGGGACAGGCCGGACTTC. The full variable domain, completed using reference TRBV11-3 and TRBJ2-5, is EAGVVQSPRYKIIEKKQPVAFWCNPISGHNTLYWYLQNLGQGPELLIRYENEEAVDDSQLPKDRFSAERLKGVDSTLKIQPAELGDSAVYLCASSGWDRPDFGPGTRLLVL.